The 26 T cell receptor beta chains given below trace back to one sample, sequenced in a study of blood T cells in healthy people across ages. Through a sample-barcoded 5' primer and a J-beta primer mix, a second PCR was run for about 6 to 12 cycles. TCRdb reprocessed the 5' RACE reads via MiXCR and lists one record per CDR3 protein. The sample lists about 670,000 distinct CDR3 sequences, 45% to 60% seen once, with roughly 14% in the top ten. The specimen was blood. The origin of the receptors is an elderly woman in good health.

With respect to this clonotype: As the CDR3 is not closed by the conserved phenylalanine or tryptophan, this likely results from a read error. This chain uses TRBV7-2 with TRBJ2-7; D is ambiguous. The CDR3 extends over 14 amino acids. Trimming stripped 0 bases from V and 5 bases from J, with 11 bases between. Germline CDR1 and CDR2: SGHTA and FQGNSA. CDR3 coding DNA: TGTGCCAGCAGCTTAGCGATGGACCGTAACGAGCAGTACCTC. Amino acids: CASSLAMDRNEQYL.

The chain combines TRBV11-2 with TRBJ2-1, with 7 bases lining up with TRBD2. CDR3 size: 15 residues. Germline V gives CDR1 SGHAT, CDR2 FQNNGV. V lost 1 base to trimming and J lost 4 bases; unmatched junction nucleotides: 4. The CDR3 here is CASSLVGRRYNEQFF. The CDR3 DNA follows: TGTGCCAGCAGCTTAGTCGGGAGGAGATACAATGAGCAGTTCTTC. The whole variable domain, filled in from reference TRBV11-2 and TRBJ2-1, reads EAGVAQSPRYKIIEKRQSVAFWCNPISGHATLYWYQQILGQGPKLLIQFQNNGVVDDSQLPKDRFSAERLKGVDSTLKIQPAKLEDSAVYLCASSLVGRRYNEQFFGPGTRLTVL.

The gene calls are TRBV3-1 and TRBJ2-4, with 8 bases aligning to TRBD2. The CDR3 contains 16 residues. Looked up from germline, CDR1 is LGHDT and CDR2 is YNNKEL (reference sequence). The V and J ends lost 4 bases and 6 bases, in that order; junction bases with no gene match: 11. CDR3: CASSLRGGVHGNIQYF. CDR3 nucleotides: TGTGCCAGCAGCCTACGGGGGGGGGTCCATGGAAACATTCAGTACTTC.

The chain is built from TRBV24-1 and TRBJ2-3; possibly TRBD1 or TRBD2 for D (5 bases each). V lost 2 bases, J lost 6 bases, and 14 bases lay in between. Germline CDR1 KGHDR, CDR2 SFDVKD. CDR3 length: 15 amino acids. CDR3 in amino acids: CATSDSKGPSDTQYF. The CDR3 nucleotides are TGTGCCACCAGTGATTCTAAGGGGCCTAGCGATACGCAGTATTTT.

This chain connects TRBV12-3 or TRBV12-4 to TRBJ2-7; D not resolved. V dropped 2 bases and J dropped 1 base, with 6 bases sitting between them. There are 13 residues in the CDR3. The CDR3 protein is CASSLLQSYEQYF. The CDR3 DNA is TGTGCCAGCAGTTTACTACAGTCCTACGAGCAGTACTTC.

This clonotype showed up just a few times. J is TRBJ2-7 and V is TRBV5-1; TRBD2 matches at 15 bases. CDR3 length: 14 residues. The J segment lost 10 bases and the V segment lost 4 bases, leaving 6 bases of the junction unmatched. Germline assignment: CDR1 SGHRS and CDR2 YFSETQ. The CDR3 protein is CASSKGLAGGLQYF. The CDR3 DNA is TGCGCCAGCAGCAAGGGACTAGCGGGAGGATTACAGTACTTC.

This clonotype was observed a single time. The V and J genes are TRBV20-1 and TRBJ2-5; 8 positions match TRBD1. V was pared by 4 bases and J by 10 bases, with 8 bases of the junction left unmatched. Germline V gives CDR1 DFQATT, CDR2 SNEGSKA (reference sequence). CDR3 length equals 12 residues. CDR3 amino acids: CSATRGLKDQYF. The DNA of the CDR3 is TGCAGTGCTACCAGGGGGCTAAAGGACCAGTACTTC.

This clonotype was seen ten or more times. The CDR3 nucleotides are TGTGCCAGCAGTTCTTTCGGGGGGGCGCGGGTAAATGAGCAGTTCTTC. It translates to CASSSFGGARVNEQFF. This rearrangement joins TRBV12-3 or TRBV12-4 to TRBJ2-1; 8 positions match TRBD2. This CDR3 has 16 amino acids. Trimming took 4 bases from V and 7 from J; bases not matched to a gene: 12.

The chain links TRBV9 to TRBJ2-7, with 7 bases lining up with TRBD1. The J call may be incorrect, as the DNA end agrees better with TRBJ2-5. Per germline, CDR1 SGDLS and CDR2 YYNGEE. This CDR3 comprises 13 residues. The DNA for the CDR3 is TGTGCCAGCAGCGTAACGCCAGGGGGGACCCAGTACTTC. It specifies CASSVTPGGTQYF.

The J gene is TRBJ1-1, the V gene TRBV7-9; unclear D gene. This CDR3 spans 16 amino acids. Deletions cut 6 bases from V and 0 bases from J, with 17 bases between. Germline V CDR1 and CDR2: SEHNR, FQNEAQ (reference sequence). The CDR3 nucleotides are TGTGCCAGCAGTCGAGATCCCGGGAGATTGAACACTGAAGCTTTCTTT. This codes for CASSRDPGRLNTEAFF.

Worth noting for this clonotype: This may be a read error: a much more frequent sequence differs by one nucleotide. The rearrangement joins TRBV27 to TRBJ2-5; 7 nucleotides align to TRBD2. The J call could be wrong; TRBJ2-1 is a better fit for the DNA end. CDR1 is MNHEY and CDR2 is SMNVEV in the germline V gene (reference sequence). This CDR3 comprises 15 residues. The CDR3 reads CASSLWGGSQETQFF. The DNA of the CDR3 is TGTGCCAGCAGTTTGTGGGGGGGGTCACAAGAGACCCAGTTCTTC.

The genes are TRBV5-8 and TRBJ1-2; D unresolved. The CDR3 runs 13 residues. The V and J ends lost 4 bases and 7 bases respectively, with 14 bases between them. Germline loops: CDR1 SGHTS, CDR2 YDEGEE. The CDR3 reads CASSAVFRGGYTF. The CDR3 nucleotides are TGTGCCAGCAGCGCAGTGTTCCGAGGTGGCTACACCTTC.

DNA of the CDR3: TGTGCCAGCACCGAACAGGGTAGCACTGAAGCTTTCTTT. Translated, it gives CASTEQGSTEAFF. This chain uses TRBV28 with TRBJ1-1, with a tentative D call TRBD1 (6 bases). The CDR3 is 13 amino acids. From germline, CDR1 is MDHEN and CDR2 SYDVKM. V lost 7 bases and J lost 4, with 13 bases in between.

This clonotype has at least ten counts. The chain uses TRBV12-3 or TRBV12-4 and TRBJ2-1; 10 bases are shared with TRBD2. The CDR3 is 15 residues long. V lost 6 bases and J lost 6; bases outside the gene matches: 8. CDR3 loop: CASSPSGGFTNEQFF. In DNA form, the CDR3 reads TGTGCCAGCAGCCCTAGCGGGGGTTTTACCAATGAGCAGTTCTTC.

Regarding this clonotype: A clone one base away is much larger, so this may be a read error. CDR3 DNA sequence: TGCGCCGGCAGCCAAGATCGGGGTTTGAAGCCCCAGCATTTT. Its translation: CAGSQDRGLKPQHF. The V and J genes are TRBV4-1 and TRBJ1-5, with D uncertain. From germline, CDR1 is MGHRA and CDR2 YSYEKL. The CDR3 consists of 14 residues.

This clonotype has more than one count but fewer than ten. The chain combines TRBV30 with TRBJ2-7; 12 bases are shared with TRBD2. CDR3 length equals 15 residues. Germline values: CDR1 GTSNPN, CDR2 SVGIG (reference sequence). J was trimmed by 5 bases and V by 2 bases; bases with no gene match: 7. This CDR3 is CAWSTGLAGINEQYF. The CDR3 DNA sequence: TGTGCCTGGAGTACTGGACTAGCGGGAATCAACGAGCAGTACTTC.

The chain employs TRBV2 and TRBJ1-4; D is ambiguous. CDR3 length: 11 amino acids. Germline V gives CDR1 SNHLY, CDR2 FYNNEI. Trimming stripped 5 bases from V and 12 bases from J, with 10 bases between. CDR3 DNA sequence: TGTGCCAGCAGTTTTTACAAGGAACTGTTTTTT. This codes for CASSFYKELFF.

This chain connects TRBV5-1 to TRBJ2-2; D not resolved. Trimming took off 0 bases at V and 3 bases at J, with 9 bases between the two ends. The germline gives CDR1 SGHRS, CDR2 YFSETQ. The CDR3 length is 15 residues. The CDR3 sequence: CASSLVYRDTGELFF. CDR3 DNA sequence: TGCGCCAGCAGCTTGGTCTATAGGGACACCGGGGAGCTGTTTTTT.

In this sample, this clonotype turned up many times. The DNA for the CDR3 is TGTGCCAGCAGCTTACAGGGGAATAATGAGCAGTTCTTC. The encoded protein is CASSLQGNNEQFF. V usage is TRBV7-3 and J usage is TRBJ2-1; D possibly corresponds to TRBD1 (6 bases). The CDR3 is 13 residues long. The germline V and J ends were trimmed by 2 bases and 7 bases, with 9 bases remaining between them. Germline V gives CDR1 SGHTA, CDR2 FQGTGA.

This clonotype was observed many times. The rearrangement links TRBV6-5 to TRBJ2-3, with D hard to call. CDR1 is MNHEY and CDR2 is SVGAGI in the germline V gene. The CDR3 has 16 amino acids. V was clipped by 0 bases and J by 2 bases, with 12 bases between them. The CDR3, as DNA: TGTGCCAGCAGTTACTCTGTTCTGAGAACCACAGATACGCAGTATTTT. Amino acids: CASSYSVLRTTDTQYF.

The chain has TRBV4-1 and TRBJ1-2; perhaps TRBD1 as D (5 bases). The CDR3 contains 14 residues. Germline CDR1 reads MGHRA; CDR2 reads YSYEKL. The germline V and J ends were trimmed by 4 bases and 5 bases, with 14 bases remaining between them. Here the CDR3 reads CASSPGPGQYGYTF. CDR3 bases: TGCGCCAGCAGCCCAGGCCCGGGGCAATATGGCTACACCTTC.

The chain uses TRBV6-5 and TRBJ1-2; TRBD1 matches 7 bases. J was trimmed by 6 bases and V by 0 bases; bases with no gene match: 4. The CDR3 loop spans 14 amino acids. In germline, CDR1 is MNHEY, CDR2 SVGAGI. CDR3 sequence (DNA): TGTGCCAGCAGTTACTCGAACAGGGGCCATGGCTACACCTTC. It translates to CASSYSNRGHGYTF.

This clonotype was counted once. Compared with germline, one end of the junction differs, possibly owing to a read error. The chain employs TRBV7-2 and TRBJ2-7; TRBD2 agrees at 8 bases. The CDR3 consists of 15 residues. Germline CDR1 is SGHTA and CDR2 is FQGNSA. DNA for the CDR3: TGTGCCAGCAGCTCCTCGTCGGGGGGGCAGTACGAGCAGCACTTC. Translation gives CASSSSSGGQYEQHF. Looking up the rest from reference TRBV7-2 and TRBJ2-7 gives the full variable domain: GAGVSQSPSNKVTEKGKDVELRCDPISGHTALYWYRQSLGQGLEFLIYFQGNSAPDKSGLPSDRFSAERTGGSVSTLTIQRTQQEDSAVYLCASSSSSGGQYEQHFGPGTRLTVT.

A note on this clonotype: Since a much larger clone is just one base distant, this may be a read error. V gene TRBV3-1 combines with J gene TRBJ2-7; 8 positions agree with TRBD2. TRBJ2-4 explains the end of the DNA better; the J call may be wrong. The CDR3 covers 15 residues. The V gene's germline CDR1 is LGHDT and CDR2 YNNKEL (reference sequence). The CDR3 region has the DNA TGTGCCAGCAGCCAACATCGAGCGGGAGCTAACATTCAGTACTTC. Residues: CASSQHRAGANIQYF.

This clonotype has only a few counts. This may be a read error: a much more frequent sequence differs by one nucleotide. The CDR3, as DNA: TGTGCCAGCAGTTCCTGGGGGGGGACCTCCGGGTTTGGGCAGTACTTC. Its translation is CASSSWGGTSGFGQYF. This rearrangement joins TRBV6-5 to TRBJ2-5; 7 bases fit TRBD2. Trimming took 4 bases from V and 11 from J; bases not matched to a gene: 19. The V gene's germline CDR1 is MNHEY and CDR2 SVGAGI. The CDR3 runs to 16 residues.

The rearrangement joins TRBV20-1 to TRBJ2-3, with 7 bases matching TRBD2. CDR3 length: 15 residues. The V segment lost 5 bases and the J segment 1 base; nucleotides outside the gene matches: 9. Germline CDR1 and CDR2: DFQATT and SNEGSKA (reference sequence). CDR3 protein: CSASRGGGRTDTQYF. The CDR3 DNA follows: TGCAGTGCTTCCCGGGGCGGGGGACGCACAGATACGCAGTATTTT.